The T cell receptor (beta chain) described here comes from a study of cytomegalovirus exposure and HLA in healthy donors. The PCR was carried out with 60 Vbeta primers and 13 Jbeta primers. Generated by immunoSEQ multiplex PCR, the TCRdb table keeps only in-frame clones and is missing some. The sample has 150,000 to 200,000 clones, approximately 75% seen once. For this clone: Its target is not known.

Germline loops: CDR1 SGHNT, CDR2 YYREEE (reference sequence). CDR3 length: 14 amino acids. V was trimmed by 3 bases and J by 4 bases, leaving 11 bases between them. Study-level results: Listed as cytomegalovirus-associated were roughly 180 TCR beta chains.

This receptor was identified in a girl aged 5 to 17 in good health and CMV-seronegative. V gene TRBV5-4 combines with J gene TRBJ2-1; no clear D gene. The sequenced sample consisted of PBMCs. The CDR3 loop is CASSSGLGYNEQFF. CDR3 coding DNA: TGTGCCAGCAGCTCGGGTCTTGGATACAATGAGCAGTTCTTC. The entire variable domain, with the rest obtained from reference TRBV5-4 and TRBJ2-1, is as follows: ETGVTQSPTHLIKTRGQQVTLRCSSQSGHNTVSWYQQALGQGPQFIFQYYREEENGRGNFPPRFSGLQFPNYSSELNVNALELDDSALYLCASSSGLGYNEQFFGPGTRLTVL.